The T cell receptor beta chain under discussion was sequenced for a study of regulatory T cells in long-lasting Graves disease listed by TCRdb under 2021. With regard to the full study: Newly diagnosed Graves' disease patients had taken antithyroid drugs for less than 3 months. Patients with persistent Graves' disease were compared with patients with newly diagnosed Graves' disease using TCR sequencing and RNA sequencing of peripheral blood. The study was conducted in China and was registered as a clinical trial. A total of some 33 samples were covered by TCR sequencing, comprising approximately 13 persistent and around 20 newly diagnosed Graves' disease patients. Overall study results and their limits: Sequencing and analysis were restricted to the TCR beta chain. Preferential use of TRBV28, TRBJ1-2 and TRBJ2-5 was observed in persistent disease, whereas TRBV20-1 and TRBJ2-1 were favored in newly diagnosed disease. The authors acknowledged the small sample size as a limitation that may reduce accuracy. Because the primary lesion, thyroid tissue, could not be accessed, the study looked at peripheral blood alone. Persistent patients shared more public clonotypes among themselves (2,741) than newly diagnosed patients did (about 970). Compared with newly diagnosed patients, patients with persistent Graves' disease had lower TCR Shannon entropy and fewer highly expanded clones, which suggests clonal expansion.

The time point label on this specimen signifies: newly diagnosed GD, antithyroid drugs for less than 3 months. For both TCR sequencing and RNA sequencing, RNA was extracted from PBMCs using TRIzol. The diagnosis of Graves' disease followed American Thyroid Association guidelines. Recruitment of patients was carried out at an endocrinology department in Xi'an, China. Each patient gave approximately 10 milliliters of peripheral blood, collected in an EDTA anticoagulant tube. Ficoll Paque Plus density gradient separation was used to isolate PBMCs, and no additional T cell sorting was done. An Agilent 2100 Bioanalyzer and agarose gel were used to check RNA quality, while a NanoDrop 2000 measured RNA concentration. Libraries were made using multiplex PCR. The run used an Illumina HiSeq 4000. TCR beta libraries were built with iRepertoire HTBI primers and Arm-PCR amplification of CDR3 regions. PCR products were gel purified before sequencing. Concerning the study's data processing: Gene usage analysis of CDR3 amino acid clonotypes used the 60 to 75 TRBV and around 14 TRBJ segments found across samples. COPE and FqMerger were used to merge filtered high-quality paired reads into contigs. BLAST was used to align contigs to IMGT TRBV, TRBD and TRBJ reference genes, and CDR3 was defined according to IMGT. Clonotypes above 0.1% frequency were classified as highly expanded clones. Repertoire diversity was measured by Shannon entropy, and V-J evenness by the Gini coefficient. Public clonotypes were defined as clonotypes shared by more than one individual. Clones were called with MiXCR by TCRdb after fastp trimmed the public reads at Q25, and only in-frame beta chains were retained. Each CDR3 protein appears once, grouped with its most common genes and DNA. These V and J calls derive from TCRdb rather than the authors' analysis. The sample table contains hundreds of thousands of distinct CDR3 sequences; only one count was recorded for approximately 15% of them. Jointly, the top ten make up approximately 20% of the sample.

V is clipped by 6 bases and J by 4 bases, and the sequence between their germline boundaries is 15 bases long. The CDR3 contains 14 residues, cysteine and phenylalanine counted. The entry retains the CDR3 DNA only, 42 bases that are in frame from base 1. The CDR1 and CDR2 encoded by the germline V gene (reference sequence) are LNHDA and SQIVND. Remarks on this clonotype: The antigen it recognizes is unknown. Nothing much larger sits one base from this clone, and base qualities are not available.

The same sample was also used in a study of T cells in Graves' hyperthyroidism and ophthalmopathy. Looking at the second paper: Stable Graves' hyperthyroidism was defined as no progression to ophthalmopathy during 18 months of follow-up. Hyperthyroidism patients were aged 18 to 65 years and newly diagnosed, with disease duration of less than 2 months. Any patient with an uncontrolled infection, another autoimmune disease, pregnancy or lactation was excluded. Diagnoses were based on clinical symptoms, serum thyroxine and TRAb, thyroid ultrasound and orbital computed tomography. The TCR CDR3 was subjected to a first round of RT-PCR using the HTBI primer set and the Qiagen OneStep RT-PCR kit. Most expanded thyroid clonotypes (frequency above 0.001) were also found in blood, which suggests that blood repertoires may mirror thyroid immune responses. A 13 V-J signature model separated ophthalmopathy from stable hyperthyroidism, with about 88% sensitivity and 81% to 83% specificity in cross-validation and 80%/75% in testing. During validation, the model predicted progression to ophthalmopathy a median of roughly 7.1 months ahead of onset, with more than 55% sensitivity and under 85% specificity. A discovery cohort of 95 to 100 patients, 43 with Graves' ophthalmopathy and approximately 60 with stable Graves' hyperthyroidism, was used to find distinguishing TCR V-J signatures. Whether ophthalmopathy could be predicted prospectively was tested in an independent validation cohort made up of 18 to 20 hyperthyroidism patients plus 17 patients who later progressed to ophthalmopathy. The 95 to 100 discovery patients were randomly split 7:3 into training and test sets. In about six Graves' hyperthyroidism patients, the study also compared T-cell repertoires from thyroid tissue with T-cell repertoires from blood. Once sampling was done, hyperthyroidism patients were given methimazole at a starting dose of 30 mg daily, whereas ophthalmopathy patients were given high-dose intravenous methylprednisolone. The libraries were constructed in a second round of multiplex PCR and then size-selected and purified. Libraries were sequenced paired-end with 100 bp reads on an Illumina HiSeq2000. SOAPnuke was used to process the raw data, with reads discarded if the reads contained adapters or uncalled bases, had a mean Phred below 15, or lacked an exact constant-primer or identifier match. COPE v1.2.5 was used to merge the high-quality paired reads, and each unique nucleotide sequence was defined as a clonotype. MiTCR v1.1 was used to align clonotypes to the IMGT TRBV, TRBD and TRBJ reference segments. The analysis included only V-J combinations with a frequency above 0.0001, which together covered around 99% of the repertoires. The TCS score was defined as F50 (clonal expansion) divided by E x V (chaos), with BLOSUM62-based TCRdist calculated between CDR3 peptides within each V-J. Welch's t-statistics and random forest reduced fewer than 550 V-J features to 13, which were used in a naive Bayes classifier (R e1071). Sample size was not statistically predetermined, and investigators were not blinded to group allocation. TCR Vbeta CDR3 sequencing of 130 to 150 peripheral blood samples (more than 40 ophthalmopathy, about 75 hyperthyroidism and some 17 progressor patients) is reported in the paper.

The V and J genes are TRBV19 and TRBJ2-5; TRBD2 is possibly the D segment (5 matching bases). The source is a woman aged 25 to 39 with Graves disease. Donor details come from another sample of the same person, matched by shared clones. Material: peripheral blood mononuclear cells (PBMCs), obtained at new diagnosis, from a patient treated with antithyroid drugs. The CDR3 protein is CASSPSGMTETQYF. The nucleotides are TGTGCCAGTAGCCCCTCCGGGATGACAGAGACCCAGTACTTC.